The 27 T cell receptor beta chains in this list originate from one sample, sequenced in a study of T cell repertoires in cytomegalovirus infection. TCRdb fed the reads into MiXCR, producing one record per CDR3 protein. This sample carries some 680,000 distinct CDR3 sequences, approximately 34% of them seen once, and the ten largest clones take 2.8%. Sequencing input: PBMCs. The receptors here all came from a human donor in good health (CMV status not recorded). Some clones in this sample may be carry-over from other donors' samples.

This clonotype was detected many times. This rearrangement joins TRBV7-6 to TRBJ2-1; 9 nucleotides align to TRBD1. This CDR3 has 14 amino acids. Germline lookup yields CDR1 SGHVS and CDR2 FNYEAQ. V lost 1 base to trimming and J lost 9 bases; unmatched junction nucleotides: 4. CDR3 amino acids: CASSLGTGGPEQFF. CDR3 bases: TGTGCCAGCAGCTTAGGTACAGGGGGCCCTGAGCAGTTCTTC. Drawing the rest from reference TRBV7-6 and TRBJ2-1, the complete variable domain is GAGVSQSPRYKVTKRGQDVALRCDPISGHVSLYWYRQALGQGPEFLTYFNYEAQQDKSGLPNDRFSAERPEGSISTLTIQRTEQRDSAMYRCASSLGTGGPEQFFGPGTRLTVL.

In this sample, this clonotype turned up a few times. The chain joins TRBV6-2 or TRBV6-3 to TRBJ1-2; a weak D match, TRBD1 (5 bases). CDR1 is MNHEY, CDR2 SVGEGT, per germline. The CDR3 runs to 12 residues. V shed 6 bases and J shed 14 bases, with 19 bases lying between them. CDR3 DNA sequence: TGTGCCAGCAGCCCTACGGGACCCATCGGGACCTTC. It specifies CASSPTGPIGTF.

This clonotype appeared once. One junction end disagrees with the germline gene, perhaps due to a read error. V and J are TRBV28 and TRBJ1-2; D possibly corresponds to TRBD1 (6 bases). Germline V lookup: CDR1 MDHEN, CDR2 SYDVKM. CDR3 length: 13 residues. The CDR3 is CAISPQGYYVYTF. The CDR3, as DNA: TGTGCCATAAGCCCGCAGGGGTACTATGTCTACACCTTC.

J is TRBJ1-5 and V is TRBV4-1; D not certain. This CDR3 region has 14 residues. Between the trimmed V and J ends, which lost 4 bases and 6 bases, there was a span of 13 bases. The germline CDR1 and CDR2 sequences are MGHRA and YSYEKL. CDR3 protein: CASSPDVVGQPQHF. DNA for the CDR3: TGCGCCAGCAGCCCTGACGTGGTGGGTCAGCCCCAGCATTTT.

This clonotype came up a few times. This chain uses TRBV19 with TRBJ1-1, with no clear D. CDR3 length: 15 amino acids. The V and J ends lost 4 bases and 0 bases respectively, with 12 bases between them. The germline V gene encodes CDR1 LNHDA and CDR2 SQIVND (reference sequence). The CDR3 DNA reads TGTGCCAGTAGTAGAAGGGAAAGAATGAACACTGAAGCTTTCTTT. Translation: CASSRRERMNTEAFF.

CDR3 in amino acids: CSVEGGGSSYEQYF. The CDR3 coding sequence is TGCAGCGTTGAAGGAGGGGGGAGCTCCTACGAGCAGTACTTC. The chain couples TRBV29-1 to TRBJ2-7; D may match TRBD1 or TRBD2 (6 bases each). CDR3 length equals 14 residues. V gave up 1 base and J gave up 0 bases, with 10 bases separating them. Germline V gene lookup returns CDR1 SQVTM and CDR2 ANQGSEA.

The sample holds a few counts of this clonotype. V usage is TRBV27 and J usage is TRBJ2-1, with TRBD2 identical over 10 bases. The germline V gene encodes CDR1 MNHEY and CDR2 SMNVEV (reference sequence). Losses at the gene ends were 6 bases for V and 4 bases for J; bases not matched to a gene: 12. The CDR3 totals 17 residues. The CDR3 DNA reads as TGTGCCAGCAGACCACTAGCGGGATCGATATTTTACAATGAGCAGTTCTTC. The encoded protein is CASRPLAGSIFYNEQFF.

The sample holds a few counts of this clonotype. This rearrangement joins TRBV12-3 or TRBV12-4 to TRBJ1-5; no reliable D call. V lost 0 bases to trimming and J lost 12 bases, with 12 bases between them. CDR3 length equals 13 residues. Written as DNA, the CDR3 is TGTGCCAGCAGTTTAGCGCTAAATCAGAACCAGCATTTT. Protein sequence: CASSLALNQNQHF.

This clonotype has more than one count but fewer than ten. The rearrangement uses TRBV7-6 and TRBJ2-7; no definite D call. CDR3 length: 15 amino acids. The germline V gene encodes CDR1 SGHVS and CDR2 FNYEAQ. Between the trimmed V and J ends, which lost 5 bases and 2 bases, there was a span of 16 bases. The CDR3 loop is CASSPSASAAYEQYF. The CDR3 coding sequence is TGTGCCAGCAGCCCCTCTGCGAGCGCGGCCTACGAGCAGTACTTC.

The chain joins TRBV12-3 or TRBV12-4 to TRBJ1-5; a possible D gene is TRBD1 (6 bases). V dropped 5 bases and J dropped 9 bases, with 17 bases sitting between them. The CDR3 is 14 amino acids. The CDR3 spells CASSRGAGITPQHF. CDR3 sequence (DNA): TGTGCCAGCAGTCGGGGGGCAGGGATCACGCCCCAGCATTTT.

This clonotype was picked up one time. CDR3 sequence: CATSREAVAEAFF. The CDR3 DNA reads as TGTGCCACCAGCAGAGAGGCCGTAGCTGAAGCTTTCTTT. This sequence joins TRBV15 and TRBJ1-1; D is unresolved. Germline loops: CDR1 LNHNV, CDR2 YYDKDF (reference sequence). There are 13 residues in the CDR3. The ends were cut back, 0 bases at V and 6 bases at J, with 8 bases in the middle.

V and J are TRBV28 and TRBJ2-4; D uncertain. Germline assignment: CDR1 MDHEN and CDR2 SYDVKM. Deletions cut 6 bases from V and 4 bases from J, with 7 bases between. The CDR3 length is 12 residues. CDR3 DNA: TGTGCCAGCAGCCCACTGAAAAACATTCAGTACTTC. This gives the protein CASSPLKNIQYF.

The chain couples TRBV20-1 to TRBJ2-3, with D maybe TRBD2 (6 bases). Deletions cut 1 base from V and 6 bases from J, with 20 bases between. The germline V gene has CDR1 DFQATT and CDR2 SNEGSKA (reference sequence). The CDR3 loop spans 16 amino acids. The CDR3 DNA follows: TGCAGTGCTAGAGGTCCGGGACTCCGAAGAGGGGATACGCAGTATTTT. Its protein product is CSARGPGLRRGDTQYF.

The chain carries TRBV15 and TRBJ2-1; 10 bases agree with TRBD2. The CDR3 has 13 residues. Germline V gives CDR1 LNHNV, CDR2 YYDKDF (reference sequence). Trimming took 6 bases from V and 6 from J; bases not matched to a gene: 2. The CDR3 is CATRVAGGNEQFF. CDR3 coding DNA: TGTGCCACCAGGGTAGCGGGGGGCAATGAGCAGTTCTTC.

The rearrangement links TRBV7-8 to TRBJ2-1; TRBD2 matches at 11 bases. J was trimmed by 5 bases and V by 5 bases; bases with no gene match: 8. The CDR3 spans 16 residues. Germline V gene data show CDR1 as SGHVS and CDR2 as FQNEAQ. CDR3 bases: TGTGCCAGCAGCGCGACGGGACTAGCGGAGGACAATGAGCAGTTCTTC. As protein: CASSATGLAEDNEQFF. Variable domain in full (rest from reference TRBV7-8 and TRBJ2-1): GAGVSQSPRYKVAKRGQDVALRCDPISGHVSLFWYQQALGQGPEFLTYFQNEAQLDKSGLPSDRFFAERPEGSVSTLKIQRTQQEDSAVYLCASSATGLAEDNEQFFGPGTRLTVL.

This clonotype showed up just a few times. The chain is built from TRBV19 and TRBJ1-4, with D unclear. This CDR3 region has 15 residues. Germline V lookup: CDR1 LNHDA, CDR2 SQIVND (reference sequence). V shed 5 bases and J shed 5 bases, with 15 bases lying between them. In DNA, the CDR3 is TGTGCCAGTAGTTCCTCAGTTTATCGGAATGAAAAACTGTTTTTT. Translation gives CASSSSVYRNEKLFF. The full variable domain, in which reference TRBV19 and TRBJ1-4 provide the parts outside the CDR3, is DGGITQSPKYLFRKEGQNVTLSCEQNLNHDAMYWYRQDPGQGLRLIYYSQIVNDFQKGDIAEGYSVSREKKESFPLTVTSAQKNPTAFYLCASSSSVYRNEKLFFGSGTQLSVL.

This clonotype appeared many times. The genes are TRBV29-1 and TRBJ1-2; tentatively, D is TRBD1 (5 bases). V lost 3 bases and J lost 4, with 12 bases in between. The CDR3 is 13 amino acids. Germline V gene sequence: CDR1 SQVTM, CDR2 ANQGSEA. CDR3 nucleotide sequence: TGCAGCGTTGACAGGGCCAGAGGCTATGGCTACACCTTC. It is translated as CSVDRARGYGYTF.

This clonotype was seen just once. The V gene is TRBV7-2, the J gene TRBJ2-3; D is perhaps TRBD2 (6 bases). Germline CDR1 and CDR2: SGHTA and FQGNSA. V lost 1 base to trimming and J lost 0 bases, with 8 bases between them. This CDR3 spans 15 amino acids. The CDR3 nucleotides read TGTGCCAGCAGCTTAGTGGAGGGAAGCACAGATACGCAGTATTTT. Translation gives CASSLVEGSTDTQYF.

In its sample, this clonotype was seen once. A junction boundary mismatches the germline segment, possibly from a read error. The rearrangement links TRBV7-2 to TRBJ2-3; D is unclear. The CDR3 contains 12 residues. Germline V gene sequence: CDR1 SGHTA, CDR2 FQGNSA. CDR3 in amino acids: CARSPAADTQYF. The CDR3 nucleotides are TGTGCCCGCAGCCCAGCCGCAGATACGCAGTATTTT. Combining the CDR3 with reference TRBV7-2 and TRBJ2-3 gives the whole variable domain GAGVSQSPSNKVTEKGKDVELRCDPISGHTALYWYRQSLGQGLEFLIYFQGNSAPDKSGLPSDRFSAERTGGSVSTLTIQRTQQEDSAVYLCARSPAADTQYFGPGTRLTVL.

With regard to this clonotype: The conserved phenylalanine or tryptophan normally closing the CDR3 is absent here, so this likely arose from a read error. The J gene is TRBJ1-5, the V gene TRBV10-2; D might be TRBD1 (6 bases). Trimming took off 5 bases at V and 9 bases at J, with 17 bases between the two ends. The CDR3 sequence is 14 residues long. Germline-derived CDR1 and CDR2 are WSHSY and SAAADI. CDR3 protein: CASSYCRGRLPQHL. CDR3 nucleotide sequence: TGCGCCAGCAGTTATTGCAGGGGCCGGTTGCCCCAGCATTTG.

The rearrangement joins TRBV3-1 to TRBJ1-5, with a possible D match to TRBD1 (6 bases). Trimming shortened V by 3 bases and J by 4 bases, and 10 bases separated the two germline ends. Germline V gene lookup returns CDR1 LGHDT and CDR2 YNNKEL (reference sequence). The CDR3 length is 14 residues. The CDR3 DNA sequence: TGTGCCAGCAGCCATGGACAGCTGAATCAGCCCCAGCATTTT. It translates to CASSHGQLNQPQHF.

The V call is TRBV28, the J call TRBJ1-4, with D possibly TRBD1 on 5 matching bases. The germline CDR1 and CDR2 sequences are MDHEN and SYDVKM. The CDR3 is 14 residues long. Trimming took 8 bases from V and 7 from J, leaving 17 bases between them. CDR3 DNA: TGTGCCAGCTCTCAACAGGACCCTACTGAAAAACTGTTTTTT. Its translation is CASSQQDPTEKLFF.

This clonotype was observed a few times. The rearrangement joins TRBV7-2 to TRBJ1-6, with D possibly being TRBD1 (6 bases). Germline lookup yields CDR1 SGHTA and CDR2 FQGNSA. Trimming removed 3 bases at V and 6 bases at J, with 9 bases between. This CDR3 has 14 residues. The CDR3 spells CASSFGGPNSPLHF. CDR3 bases: TGTGCCAGCAGCTTCGGGGGCCCTAATTCACCCCTCCACTTT.

This chain uses TRBV5-1 with TRBJ1-1, with 8 bases aligning to TRBD1. Germline V gene sequence: CDR1 SGHRS, CDR2 YFSETQ. The CDR3 is 16 residues long. J was trimmed by 8 bases and V by 7 bases; bases with no gene match: 19. The CDR3 DNA follows: TGCGCCAGCCTTCCTGCCGCAGGGGGCAAGGTGTTGGAAGCTTTCTTT. It translates to CASLPAAGGKVLEAFF.

The gene calls are TRBV7-8 and TRBJ1-5; TRBD1 matches at 10 bases. The trim removed 5 bases at V and 3 bases at J, leaving 13 bases unmatched. CDR3 length: 18 residues. The germline V gene has CDR1 SGHVS and CDR2 FQNEAQ. CDR3 nucleotide sequence: TGTGCCAGCAGCGGCAGCGCCGACAGGGGGCTCCTCAATCAGCCCCAGCATTTT. The encoded protein is CASSGSADRGLLNQPQHF.

The gene calls are TRBV2 and TRBJ2-7; D is uncertain. This CDR3 region has 15 residues. The V end was cut by 5 bases, the J end by 2 bases, with 16 bases between. Germline values: CDR1 SNHLY, CDR2 FYNNEI. CDR3 nucleotides: TGTGCCAGCAGTTCACCTTGGACGCTGACCTACGAGCAGTACTTC. Protein: CASSSPWTLTYEQYF.

This clonotype was seen more than once but under ten times. The genes are TRBV27 and TRBJ1-6; D is possibly TRBD1 (5 bases). The V gene lost 4 bases and the J gene lost 0 bases, with 10 bases spanning the gap. The CDR3 extends over 16 amino acids. The V gene's germline CDR1 is MNHEY and CDR2 SMNVEV (reference sequence). The CDR3 bases are TGTGCCAGCAGTTACAGGTCCCTCTCCTATAATTCACCCCTCCACTTT. Translating it yields CASSYRSLSYNSPLHF.